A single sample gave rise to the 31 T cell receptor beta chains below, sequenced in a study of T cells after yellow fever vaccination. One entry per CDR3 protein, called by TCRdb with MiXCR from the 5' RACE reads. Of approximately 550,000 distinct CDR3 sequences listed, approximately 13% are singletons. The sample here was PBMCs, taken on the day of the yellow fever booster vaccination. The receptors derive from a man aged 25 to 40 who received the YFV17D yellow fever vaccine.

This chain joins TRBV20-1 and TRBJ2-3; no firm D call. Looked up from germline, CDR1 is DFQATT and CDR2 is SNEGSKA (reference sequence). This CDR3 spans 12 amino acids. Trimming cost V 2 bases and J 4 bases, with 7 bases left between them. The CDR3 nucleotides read TGCAGTGCTAGACTGACCCCAGATACGCAGTATTTT. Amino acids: CSARLTPDTQYF.

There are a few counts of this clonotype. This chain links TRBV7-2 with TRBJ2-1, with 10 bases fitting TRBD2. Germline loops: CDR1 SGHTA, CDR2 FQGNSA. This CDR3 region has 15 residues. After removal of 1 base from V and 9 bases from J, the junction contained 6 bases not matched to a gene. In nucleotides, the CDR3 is TGTGCCAGCAGCTTAGTCCCTAGCGGGAGCGGTGAGCAGTTCTTC. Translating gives CASSLVPSGSGEQFF.

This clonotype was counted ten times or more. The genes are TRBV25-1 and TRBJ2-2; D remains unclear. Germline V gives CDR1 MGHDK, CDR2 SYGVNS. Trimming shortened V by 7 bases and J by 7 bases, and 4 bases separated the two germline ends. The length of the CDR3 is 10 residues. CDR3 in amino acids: CASNGGELFF. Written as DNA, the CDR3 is TGTGCCAGCAATGGCGGGGAGCTGTTTTTT. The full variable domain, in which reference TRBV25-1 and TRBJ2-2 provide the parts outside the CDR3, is EADIYQTPRYLVIGTGKKITLECSQTMGHDKMYWYQQDPGMELHLIHYSYGVNSTEKGDLSSESTVSRIRTEHFPLTLESARPSHTSQYLCASNGGELFFGEGSRLTVL.

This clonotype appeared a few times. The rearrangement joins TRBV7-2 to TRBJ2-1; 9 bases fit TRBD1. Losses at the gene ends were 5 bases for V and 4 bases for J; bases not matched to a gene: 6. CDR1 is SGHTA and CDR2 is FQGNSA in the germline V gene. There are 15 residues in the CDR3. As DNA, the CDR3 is TGTGCCAGCAGCCAGGACAGGGGTGATTACAATGAGCAGTTCTTC. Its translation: CASSQDRGDYNEQFF.

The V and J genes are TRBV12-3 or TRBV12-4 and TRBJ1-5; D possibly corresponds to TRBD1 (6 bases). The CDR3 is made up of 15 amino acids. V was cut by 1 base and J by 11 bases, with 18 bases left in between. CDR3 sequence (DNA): TGTGCCAGCAGTTTAGAGGGCAGGGGAGATAGGGCCCAGCATTTT. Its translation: CASSLEGRGDRAQHF.

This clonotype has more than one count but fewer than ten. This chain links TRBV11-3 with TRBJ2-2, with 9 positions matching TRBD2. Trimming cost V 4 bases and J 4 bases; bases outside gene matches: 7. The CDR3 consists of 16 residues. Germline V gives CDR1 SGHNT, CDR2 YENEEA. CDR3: CASSSSGTFGTGELFF. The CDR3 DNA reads TGTGCCAGCAGCTCTAGCGGGACTTTTGGCACCGGGGAGCTGTTTTTT.

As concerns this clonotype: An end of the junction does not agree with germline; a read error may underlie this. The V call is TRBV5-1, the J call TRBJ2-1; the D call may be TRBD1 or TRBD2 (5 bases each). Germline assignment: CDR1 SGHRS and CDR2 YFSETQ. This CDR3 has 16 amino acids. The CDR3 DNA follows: TGCGCCAGCAGATTGGAGAGGGGCGCGAAGGACAATGAGCAGTTCTTC. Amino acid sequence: CASRLERGAKDNEQFF.

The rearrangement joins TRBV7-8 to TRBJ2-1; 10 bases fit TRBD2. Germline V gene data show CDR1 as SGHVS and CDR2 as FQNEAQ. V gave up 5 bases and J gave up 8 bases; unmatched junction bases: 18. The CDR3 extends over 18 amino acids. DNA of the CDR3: TGTGCCAGCAGCCATCCTCCTAGCGGGAGAGTAGGTGCCGATGAGCAGTTCTTC. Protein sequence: CASSHPPSGRVGADEQFF.

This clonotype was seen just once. CDR3 sequence reads: CASSSDSYSPLHF. For the CDR3, the DNA is TGCGCCAGCAGTTCGGACAGCTACTCACCCCTCCACTTT. The chain links TRBV5-1 to TRBJ1-6; D might be TRBD1 (6 bases). The CDR3 contains 13 residues. The germline V gene has CDR1 SGHRS and CDR2 YFSETQ. Deletions cut 5 bases from V and 10 bases from J, with 13 bases between.

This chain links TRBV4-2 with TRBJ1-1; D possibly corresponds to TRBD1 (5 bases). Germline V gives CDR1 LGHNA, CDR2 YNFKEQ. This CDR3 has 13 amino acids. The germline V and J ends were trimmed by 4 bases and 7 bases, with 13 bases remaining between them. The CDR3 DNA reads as TGTGCCAGCAGCCTCGCCGGGGGTTTTGAAGCTTTCTTT. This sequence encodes CASSLAGGFEAFF.

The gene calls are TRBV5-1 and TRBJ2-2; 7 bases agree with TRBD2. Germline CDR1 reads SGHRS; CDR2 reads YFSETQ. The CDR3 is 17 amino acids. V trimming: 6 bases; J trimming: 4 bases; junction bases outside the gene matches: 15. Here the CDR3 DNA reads TGCGCCAGCAAGGGGTTGGGGCTAGCGGAACCCACCGGGGAGCTGTTTTTT. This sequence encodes CASKGLGLAEPTGELFF. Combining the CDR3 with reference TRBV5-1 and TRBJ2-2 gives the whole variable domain KAGVTQTPRYLIKTRGQQVTLSCSPISGHRSVSWYQQTPGQGLQFLFEYFSETQRNKGNFPGRFSGRQFSNSRSEMNVSTLELGDSALYLCASKGLGLAEPTGELFFGEGSRLTVL.

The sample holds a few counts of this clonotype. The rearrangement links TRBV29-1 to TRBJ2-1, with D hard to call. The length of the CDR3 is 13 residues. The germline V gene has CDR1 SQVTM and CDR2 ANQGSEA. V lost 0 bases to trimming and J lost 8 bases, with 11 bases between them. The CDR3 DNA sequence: TGCAGCGTTGAAGATCCCCCGCCCGATGAGCAGTTCTTC. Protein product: CSVEDPPPDEQFF.

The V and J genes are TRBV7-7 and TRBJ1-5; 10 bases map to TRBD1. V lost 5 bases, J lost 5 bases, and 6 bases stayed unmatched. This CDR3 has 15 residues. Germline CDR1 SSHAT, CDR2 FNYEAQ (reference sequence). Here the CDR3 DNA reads TGTGCCAGCAGCCCGCGACAGGGGGCGCATCAGCCCCAGCATTTT. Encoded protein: CASSPRQGAHQPQHF.

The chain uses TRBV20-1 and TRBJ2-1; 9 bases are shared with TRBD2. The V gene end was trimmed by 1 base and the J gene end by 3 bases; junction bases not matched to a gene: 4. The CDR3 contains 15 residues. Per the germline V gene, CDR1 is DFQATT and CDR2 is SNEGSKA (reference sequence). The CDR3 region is CSARALAGRYNEQFF. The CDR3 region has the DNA TGCAGTGCTAGAGCGCTAGCGGGACGCTACAATGAGCAGTTCTTC.

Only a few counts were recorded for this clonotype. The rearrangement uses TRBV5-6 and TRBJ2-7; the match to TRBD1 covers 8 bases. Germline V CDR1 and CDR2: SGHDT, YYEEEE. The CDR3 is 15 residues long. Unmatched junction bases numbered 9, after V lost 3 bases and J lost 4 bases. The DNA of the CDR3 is TGTGCCAGCAGCTCCGCCGGGACAGGTGCATACGAGCAGTACTTC. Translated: CASSSAGTGAYEQYF.

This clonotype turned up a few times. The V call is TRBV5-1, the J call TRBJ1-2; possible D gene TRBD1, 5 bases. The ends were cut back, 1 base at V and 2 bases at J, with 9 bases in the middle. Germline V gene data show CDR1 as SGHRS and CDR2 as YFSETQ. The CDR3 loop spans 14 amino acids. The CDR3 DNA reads TGCGCCAGCAGCTTGCCGCGGGGGAACTATGGCTACACCTTC. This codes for CASSLPRGNYGYTF.

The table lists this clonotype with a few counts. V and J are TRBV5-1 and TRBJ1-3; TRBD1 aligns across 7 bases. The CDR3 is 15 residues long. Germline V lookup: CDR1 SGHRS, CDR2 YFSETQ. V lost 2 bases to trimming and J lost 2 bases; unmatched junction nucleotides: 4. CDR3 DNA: TGCGCCAGCAGCTTACAGGGGATAACTGGAAACACCATATATTTT. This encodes CASSLQGITGNTIYF.

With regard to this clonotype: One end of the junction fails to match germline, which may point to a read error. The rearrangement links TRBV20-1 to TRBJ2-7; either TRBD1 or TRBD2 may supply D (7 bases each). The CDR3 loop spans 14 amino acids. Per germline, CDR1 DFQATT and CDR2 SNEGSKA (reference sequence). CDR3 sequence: CCATSQGGAYEQYF. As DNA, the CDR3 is TGCTGTGCCACTTCCCAGGGGGGGGCCTACGAGCAGTACTTC.

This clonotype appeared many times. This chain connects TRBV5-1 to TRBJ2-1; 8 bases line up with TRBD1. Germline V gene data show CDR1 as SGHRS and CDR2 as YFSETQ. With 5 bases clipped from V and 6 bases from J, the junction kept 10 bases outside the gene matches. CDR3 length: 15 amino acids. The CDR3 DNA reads TGCGCCAGCAGGACTTATGGACAGGGTAGCAATGAGCAGTTCTTC. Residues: CASRTYGQGSNEQFF.

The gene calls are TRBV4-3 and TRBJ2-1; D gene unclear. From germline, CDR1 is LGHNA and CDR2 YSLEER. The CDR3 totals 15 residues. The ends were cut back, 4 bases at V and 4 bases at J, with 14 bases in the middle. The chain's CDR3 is CASSLSREIYNEQFF. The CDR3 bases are TGCGCCAGCAGCCTTAGTAGGGAAATTTACAATGAGCAGTTCTTC.

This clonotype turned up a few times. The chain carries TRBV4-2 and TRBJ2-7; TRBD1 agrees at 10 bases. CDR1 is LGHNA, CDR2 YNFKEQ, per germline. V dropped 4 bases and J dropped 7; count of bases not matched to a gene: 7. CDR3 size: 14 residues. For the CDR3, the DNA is TGTGCCAGCAGCCCGGGACAGGGGTATGGGGAGCAGTACTTC. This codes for CASSPGQGYGEQYF.

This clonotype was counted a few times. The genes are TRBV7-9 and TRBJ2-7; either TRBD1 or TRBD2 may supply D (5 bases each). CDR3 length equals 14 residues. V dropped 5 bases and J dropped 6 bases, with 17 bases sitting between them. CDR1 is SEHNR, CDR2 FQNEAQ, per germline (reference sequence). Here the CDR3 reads CASSIRDVYAEQYF. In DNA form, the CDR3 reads TGTGCCAGCAGCATCCGGGACGTATATGCCGAGCAGTACTTC.

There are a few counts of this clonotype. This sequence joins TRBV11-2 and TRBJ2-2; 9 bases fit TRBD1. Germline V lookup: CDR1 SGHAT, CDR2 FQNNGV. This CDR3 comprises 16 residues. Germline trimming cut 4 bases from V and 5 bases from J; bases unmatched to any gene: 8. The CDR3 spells CASSSRTGGKTGELFF. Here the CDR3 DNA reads TGTGCCAGCAGCTCCAGAACAGGGGGCAAGACCGGGGAGCTGTTTTTT.

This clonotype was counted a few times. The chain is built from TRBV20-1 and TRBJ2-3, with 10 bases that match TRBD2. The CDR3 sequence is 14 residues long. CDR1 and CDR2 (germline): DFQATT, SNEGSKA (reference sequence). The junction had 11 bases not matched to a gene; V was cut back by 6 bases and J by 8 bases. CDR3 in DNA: TGCAGTGCACAACTAGCGGGACGTGGGGGTACGCAGTATTTT. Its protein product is CSAQLAGRGGTQYF.

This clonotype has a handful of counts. The CDR3 is CASRSGTSPSYEQYF. The CDR3 region has the DNA TGTGCCAGCAGATCCGGGACTAGCCCCTCCTACGAGCAGTACTTC. The chain has TRBV7-2 and TRBJ2-7; 9 nucleotides align to TRBD2. Per germline, CDR1 SGHTA and CDR2 FQGNSA. Trimming removed 6 bases from V and 0 bases from J; junction bases left unmatched: 6. This CDR3 is built from 15 residues.

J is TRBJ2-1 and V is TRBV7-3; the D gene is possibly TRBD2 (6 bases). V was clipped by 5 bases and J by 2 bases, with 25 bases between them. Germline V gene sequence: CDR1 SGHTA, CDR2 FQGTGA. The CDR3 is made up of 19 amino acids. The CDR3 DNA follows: TGTGCCAGCAGCCGACTAGGACCTCCTTTAGCTATGCCCTACAATGAGCAGTTCTTC. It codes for CASSRLGPPLAMPYNEQFF.

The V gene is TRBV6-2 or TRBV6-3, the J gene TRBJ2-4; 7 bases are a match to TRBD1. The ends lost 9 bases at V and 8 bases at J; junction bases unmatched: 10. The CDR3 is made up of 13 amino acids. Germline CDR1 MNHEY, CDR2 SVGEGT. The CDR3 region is CASRPIDRDIQYF. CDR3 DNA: TGTGCCAGTCGCCCAATCGACAGGGACATTCAGTACTTC.

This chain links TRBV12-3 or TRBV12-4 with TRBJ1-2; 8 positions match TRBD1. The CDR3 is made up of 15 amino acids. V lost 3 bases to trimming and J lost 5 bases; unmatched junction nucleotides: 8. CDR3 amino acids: CASSFQDRVWYGYTF. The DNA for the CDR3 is TGTGCCAGCAGTTTCCAGGACAGGGTGTGGTATGGCTACACCTTC.

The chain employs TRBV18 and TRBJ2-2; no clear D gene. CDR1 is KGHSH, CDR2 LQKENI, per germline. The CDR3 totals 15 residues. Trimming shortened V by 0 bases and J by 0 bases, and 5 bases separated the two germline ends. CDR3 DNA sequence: TGTGCCAGCTCACCACCGACACCGAACACCGGGGAGCTGTTTTTT. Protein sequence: CASSPPTPNTGELFF.

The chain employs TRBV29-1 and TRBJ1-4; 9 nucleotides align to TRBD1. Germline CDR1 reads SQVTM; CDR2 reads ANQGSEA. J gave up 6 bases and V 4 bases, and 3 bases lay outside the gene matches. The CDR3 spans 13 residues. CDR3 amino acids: CSVGGTGHEKLFF. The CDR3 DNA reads TGCAGCGTTGGAGGGACAGGGCATGAAAAACTGTTTTTT.

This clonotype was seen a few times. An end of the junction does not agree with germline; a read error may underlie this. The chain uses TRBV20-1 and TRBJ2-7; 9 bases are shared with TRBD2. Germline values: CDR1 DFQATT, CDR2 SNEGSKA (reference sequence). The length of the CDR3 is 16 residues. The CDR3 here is CCASLAGLLESYEQYF. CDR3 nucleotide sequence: TGCTGTGCTAGTCTAGCGGGATTGCTAGAATCCTACGAGCAGTACTTC.